A selection of T cell receptor beta chains follows, all from one sample in a study of blood T cell repertoires in COVID-19. Some clones are missing from TCRdb's copy, which holds only in-frame ones; the method was immunoSEQ multiplex PCR. The sample yields under 250,000 clones, about 82% seen once. The sequencing sample was made of peripheral blood. All receptors come from a woman aged 80 or over with COVID-19, enrolled during active disease. Each CDR3 is given with its conserved first and last residue. D genes are given only for firm matches. Clone sizes are given selectively: once, few, many, or a class where the clone is expanded.

V gene: TRBV5-4; D gene: TRBD2; J gene: TRBJ2-5; clone size: NA; CDR3 protein: CASSLPSGGAEETQYF; CDR3 DNA: TGTGCCAGCAGCTTGCCTAGCGGGGGGGCCGAGGAGACCCAGTACTTC
V gene: TRBV6-1; D gene: NA; J gene: TRBJ1-1; clone size: few; CDR3 protein: CASSEGRGNTEAFF; CDR3 DNA: TGTGCCAGCAGTGAGGGGAGGGGGAACACTGAAGCTTTCTTT
V gene: TRBV27; D gene: NA; J gene: TRBJ1-6; clone size: NA; CDR3 protein: CASSRDPGSPLHF; CDR3 DNA: TGTGCCAGCAGTCGCGATCCGGGGTCACCCCTCCACTTT
V gene: TRBV6-5; D gene: NA; J gene: TRBJ2-3; clone size: NA; CDR3 protein: CASSLMDTQYF; CDR3 DNA: TGTGCCAGCAGCCTTATGGATACGCAGTATTTT
V gene: TRBV6-2/TRBV6-3; D gene: TRBD2; J gene: TRBJ2-1; clone size: NA; CDR3 protein: CASSYTRGTSGYNEQFF; CDR3 DNA: TGTGCCAGCAGTTACACTCGGGGGACTAGCGGATACAATGAGCAGTTCTTC
V gene: TRBV5-4; D gene: NA; J gene: TRBJ2-2; clone size: NA; CDR3 protein: CASSLGGPTSPGELFF; CDR3 DNA: TGTGCCAGCAGCTTAGGAGGTCCAACATCACCCGGGGAGCTGTTTTTT
V gene: TRBV9; D gene: NA; J gene: TRBJ1-2; clone size: NA; CDR3 protein: CASSVGQVHYGYTF; CDR3 DNA: TGTGCCAGCAGCGTAGGACAGGTTCACTATGGCTACACCTTC
V gene: TRBV10-1; D gene: NA; J gene: TRBJ1-1; clone size: NA; CDR3 protein: CASGPRGATEAFF; CDR3 DNA: TGCGCCAGCGGGCCGCGGGGGGCGACTGAAGCTTTCTTT
V gene: TRBV12-3/TRBV12-4; D gene: NA; J gene: TRBJ1-5; clone size: NA; CDR3 protein: CASTSGVNQPQHF; CDR3 DNA: TGTGCCAGCACCTCGGGGGTCAATCAGCCCCAGCATTTT
V gene: TRBV19; D gene: TRBD1; J gene: TRBJ2-1; clone size: NA; CDR3 protein: CASRRQGSSYNEQFF; CDR3 DNA: TGTGCCAGTAGGCGACAGGGATCTTCCTACAATGAGCAGTTCTTC
V gene: TRBV7-8; D gene: NA; J gene: TRBJ2-5; clone size: NA; CDR3 protein: CASSRAGLGETQYF; CDR3 DNA: TGTGCCAGCAGCCGGGCAGGGCTGGGAGAGACCCAGTACTTC
V gene: TRBV5-1; D gene: TRBD1; J gene: TRBJ1-1; clone size: NA; CDR3 protein: CASSEQGKGTEAFF; CDR3 DNA: TGCGCCAGCAGCGAACAGGGGAAGGGCACTGAAGCTTTCTTT
V gene: TRBV5-1; D gene: NA; J gene: TRBJ2-1; clone size: NA; CDR3 protein: CASSLQQGSYNEQFF; CDR3 DNA: TGCGCCAGCAGCTTGCAGCAGGGGTCCTACAATGAGCAGTTCTTC
V gene: TRBV3-1/TRBV3-2; D gene: NA; J gene: TRBJ1-1; clone size: NA; CDR3 protein: CASSPLQGYTEAFF; CDR3 DNA: TGTGCCAGCAGCCCCCTCCAGGGATACACTGAAGCTTTCTTT
V gene: TRBV2; D gene: NA; J gene: TRBJ1-1; clone size: NA; CDR3 protein: CASTQDTNTEAFF; CDR3 DNA: TGTGCCAGCACCCAGGACACGAACACTGAAGCTTTCTTT
V gene: TRBV5-5; D gene: TRBD1; J gene: TRBJ1-5; clone size: few; CDR3 protein: CASSLDRGYQPQHF; CDR3 DNA: TGTGCCAGCAGCTTGGACAGGGGCTATCAGCCCCAGCATTTT
V gene: TRBV7-2; D gene: NA; J gene: TRBJ1-4; clone size: NA; CDR3 protein: CASSPQSTTNEKLFF; CDR3 DNA: TGTGCCAGCAGCCCACAGTCTACAACTAATGAAAAACTGTTTTTT
V gene: TRBV9; D gene: TRBD2; J gene: TRBJ2-2; clone size: NA; CDR3 protein: CASSARLAEATGELFF; CDR3 DNA: TGTGCCAGCAGCGCAAGACTAGCGGAGGCAACCGGGGAGCTGTTTTTT
V gene: TRBV2; D gene: NA; J gene: TRBJ1-1; clone size: NA; CDR3 protein: CASIEVITEAFF; CDR3 DNA: TGTGCCAGCATTGAAGTAATCACTGAAGCTTTCTTT
V gene: TRBV19; D gene: NA; J gene: TRBJ1-2; clone size: NA; CDR3 protein: CASSIESAARGRKVFRGYTF; CDR3 DNA: TGTGCCAGTAGTATAGAGTCGGCAGCGCGGGGGCGCAAAGTCTTCCGTGGCTACACCTTC
V gene: TRBV6-4; D gene: TRBD2; J gene: TRBJ2-3; clone size: NA; CDR3 protein: CASSSSGGPYPQYF; CDR3 DNA: TGTGCCAGCAGCTCTAGCGGGGGCCCATATCCGCAGTATTTT
V gene: TRBV28; D gene: NA; J gene: TRBJ1-1; clone size: NA; CDR3 protein: CASSTTQVNTEAFF; CDR3 DNA: TGTGCCAGCAGTACCACGCAGGTGAACACTGAAGCTTTCTTT
V gene: TRBV19; D gene: TRBD1; J gene: TRBJ1-2; clone size: NA; CDR3 protein: CASSINRGDYGYTF; CDR3 DNA: TGTGCCAGTAGTATTAACAGGGGAGACTATGGCTACACCTTC
V gene: TRBV7-3; D gene: TRBD1; J gene: TRBJ2-2; clone size: NA; CDR3 protein: CASSRQGTGELFF; CDR3 DNA: TGTGCCAGCAGTCGACAGGGCACCGGGGAGCTGTTTTTT
V gene: TRBV25-1; D gene: TRBD2; J gene: TRBJ2-5; clone size: NA; CDR3 protein: CASSERLAGWYQETQYF; CDR3 DNA: TGTGCCAGCAGTGAGAGGCTAGCGGGGTGGTACCAAGAGACCCAGTACTTC
V gene: TRBV5-1; D gene: NA; J gene: TRBJ1-4; clone size: once; CDR3 protein: CASSSTQTGGNEKLFF; CDR3 DNA: TGCGCCAGCAGCTCCACCCAGACAGGCGGTAATGAAAAACTGTTTTTT
V gene: TRBV4-1; D gene: NA; J gene: TRBJ1-5; clone size: NA; CDR3 protein: CASSLGAASNQPQHF; CDR3 DNA: TGCGCCAGCAGCTTGGGAGCAGCTAGCAATCAGCCCCAGCATTTT
V gene: TRBV28; D gene: NA; J gene: TRBJ2-1; clone size: NA; CDR3 protein: CASSPFPKGGRVHEQFF; CDR3 DNA: TGTGCCAGCAGTCCCTTTCCTAAGGGGGGGCGAGTCCACGAGCAGTTCTTC
V gene: TRBV5-1; D gene: TRBD1; J gene: TRBJ2-2; clone size: once; CDR3 protein: CASSWGQAVGELFF; CDR3 DNA: TGCGCCAGCAGCTGGGGACAGGCAGTCGGGGAGCTGTTTTTT
V gene: TRBV5-1; D gene: NA; J gene: TRBJ1-6; clone size: NA; CDR3 protein: CASSLEGKTLHF; CDR3 DNA: TGCGCCAGCAGCTTAGAGGGAAAAACCCTCCACTTT
V gene: TRBV21-1; D gene: NA; J gene: TRBJ1-3; clone size: once; CDR3 protein: CASSKGATGNTIYF; CDR3 DNA: TGTGCCAGCAGCAAAGGAGCGACGGGAAACACCATATATTTT
V gene: TRBV5-1; D gene: NA; J gene: TRBJ1-2; clone size: NA; CDR3 protein: CASSFQEGGYTF; CDR3 DNA: TGCGCCAGCAGCTTTCAGGAGGGCGGCTACACCTTC
V gene: TRBV7-2; D gene: TRBD1; J gene: TRBJ1-4; clone size: NA; CDR3 protein: CASSLTGAFLTNEKLFF; CDR3 DNA: TGTGCCAGCAGCTTGACAGGGGCTTTCTTGACTAATGAAAAACTGTTTTTT
V gene: TRBV19; D gene: NA; J gene: TRBJ2-6; clone size: NA; CDR3 protein: CASISGSSGANVLTF; CDR3 DNA: TGTGCCAGTATATCGGGTAGCTCTGGGGCCAACGTCCTGACTTTC
V gene: TRBV2; D gene: NA; J gene: TRBJ1-5; clone size: NA; CDR3 protein: CASKTGLNQPQHF; CDR3 DNA: TGTGCCAGCAAAACAGGGCTAAATCAGCCCCAGCATTTT
V gene: TRBV5-1; D gene: TRBD1; J gene: TRBJ2-5; clone size: NA; CDR3 protein: CASGWTGLQETQYF; CDR3 DNA: TGCGCCAGCGGGTGGACAGGGCTACAAGAGACCCAGTACTTC
V gene: TRBV2; D gene: NA; J gene: TRBJ2-3; clone size: NA; CDR3 protein: CASSEPLPSTDTQYF; CDR3 DNA: TGTGCCAGCAGCGAGCCCTTACCCAGCACAGATACGCAGTATTTT
V gene: TRBV5-4; D gene: TRBD2; J gene: TRBJ2-2; clone size: NA; CDR3 protein: CASSLGRNSNTGELFF; CDR3 DNA: TGTGCCAGCAGCCTCGGGAGGAATTCGAACACCGGGGAGCTGTTTTTT
V gene: TRBV3-1/TRBV3-2; D gene: TRBD1; J gene: TRBJ1-2; clone size: NA; CDR3 protein: CASSLGQGANYGYTF; CDR3 DNA: TGTGCCAGCAGCCTCGGTCAGGGGGCTAACTATGGCTACACCTTC